This T cell receptor (beta chain) was obtained from a study of shared clonotypes between healthy human individuals. About the research overall: The people who gave samples were a couple of women and a few men aged 18 to 49.

Study-level points and caveats: Rarefaction showed that sequencing of sorted subsets was incomplete (despite large depth). The sharing of 4% to 5.5% of naive CD4 clonotypes was seen across a handful of donors.

As for this clone: What it binds is unknown.

The length of the CDR3 is 14 residues. The V gene lost 7 bases and the J gene lost 1 base, with 10 bases spanning the gap. Germline CDR1 is LNHDA and CDR2 is SQIVND (reference sequence). The assay was immunoSEQ multiplex PCR, and TCRdb's table has in-frame clones only and misses some. The sample holds around 2.1 million clones, almost 96% seen once. What was sequenced was naive CD4+ T cells sorted from blood. Specified subset: CD45RA+ positively selected. The sequence derives from a man aged 18 to 30 in good health. V gene TRBV19 combines with J gene TRBJ2-2; tentative D call: TRBD2 (5 bases). The CDR3 loop reads CASTLGGNTGELFF. The CDR3 DNA sequence: TGTGCCAGTACCCTTGGAGGGAACACCGGGGAGCTGTTTTTT.